What follows are 25 T cell receptor beta chains derived from one specimen sequenced in a study of T cell responses to AZD1222 COVID-19 vaccine. This table comes from immunoSEQ multiplex PCR, and its TCRdb copy is limited to in-frame clones, with some not included. The table shows around 140,000 clones, with roughly 90% occurring only once. Sequenced material: peripheral blood, taken on day 0 of AZD1222 vaccination. All receptors derive from an adult in good health.

The J gene is TRBJ1-1, the V gene TRBV6-5; D uncertain. From germline, CDR1 is MNHEY and CDR2 SVGAGI. Trimming removed 6 bases from V and 1 base from J, with 15 bases in between. The CDR3 is made up of 15 amino acids. CDR3 sequence: CASSSPALENTEAFF. The CDR3 DNA reads TGTGCCAGCAGCTCCCCGGCTCTAGAGAACACTGAAGCTTTCTTT.

With regard to this clone: The same CDR3 also results from other DNA sequences found in this sample. The rearrangement joins TRBV5-1 to TRBJ2-1; 11 bases are shared with TRBD2. This CDR3 has 14 amino acids. Trimming took 0 bases from V and 7 from J; bases not matched to a gene: 0. The germline gives CDR1 SGHRS, CDR2 YFSETQ. The CDR3 DNA reads TGCGCCAGCAGCTTGGCTAGCGGGAGGAATGAGCAGTTCTTC. This gives the protein CASSLASGRNEQFF.

This clone has only a few counts. This chain joins TRBV19 and TRBJ2-7; either TRBD1 or TRBD2 may fit D (5 bases each). V lost 9 bases and J 4 bases, leaving 13 bases between the germline ends. CDR3 length equals 12 residues. Germline assignment: CDR1 LNHDA and CDR2 SQIVND (reference sequence). The CDR3 sequence: CASRGAGYEQYF. For the CDR3, the DNA is TGTGCCAGCAGAGGGGCCGGGTACGAGCAGTACTTC.

The chain joins TRBV18 to TRBJ2-6, with TRBD1 matching 7 bases. Per the germline V gene, CDR1 is KGHSH and CDR2 is LQKENI. V dropped 6 bases and J dropped 4; count of bases not matched to a gene: 15. The CDR3 runs 18 residues. The DNA of the CDR3 is TGTGCCAGCTCGCCCCGACAGGGTACTAGGGCCGGGGCCAACGTCCTGACTTTC. Translation gives CASSPRQGTRAGANVLTF.

J is TRBJ1-2 and V is TRBV6-5; D uncertain. With 5 bases removed from V and 0 bases from J, the gap between germline ends came to 13 bases. Germline V gene data show CDR1 as MNHEY and CDR2 as SVGAGI. The CDR3 spans 15 residues. CDR3 coding DNA: TGTGCCAGCAGTCCAACCAGAGGAGCTAACTATGGCTACACCTTC. It encodes CASSPTRGANYGYTF.

Written as DNA, the CDR3 is TGTGCCAGCAGCCGGGTCAATGAGCAGTTCTTC. It is translated as CASSRVNEQFF. The chain uses TRBV5-4 and TRBJ2-1; D is ambiguous. Trimming took 4 bases from V and 6 from J, leaving 5 bases between them. Germline assignment: CDR1 SGHNT and CDR2 YYREEE (reference sequence). The CDR3 loop spans 11 amino acids.

This clone came up once. The genes are TRBV6-1 and TRBJ1-6; D not resolved. This CDR3 comprises 16 residues. The V gene's germline CDR1 is MNHNS and CDR2 SASEGT. The ends were cut back, 3 bases at V and 10 bases at J, with 19 bases in the middle. The CDR3 here is CASSDLGDFPVSPLHF. DNA for the CDR3: TGTGCCAGCAGTGATCTTGGGGATTTTCCGGTCTCACCCCTCCACTTT.

The chain carries TRBV6-2 or TRBV6-3 and TRBJ1-2; D gene uncertain. V was clipped by 6 bases and J by 7 bases, with 15 bases between them. The germline V gene encodes CDR1 MNHEY and CDR2 SVGEGT. This CDR3 comprises 13 residues. CDR3 region: CASSQKVAAGYTF. CDR3 DNA sequence: TGTGCCAGCAGCCAAAAAGTGGCGGCTGGCTACACCTTC.

The V and J genes are TRBV18 and TRBJ2-3; D tentatively reads TRBD1 or TRBD2 (7 bases each). V lost 10 bases and J lost 0, with 17 bases in between. CDR3 size: 15 residues. CDR1 and CDR2 from the germline V gene are KGHSH and LQKENI. The CDR3 DNA reads TGTGCCACCGCAGGGGGGGAGCGGAGCACAGATACGCAGTATTTT. It specifies CATAGGERSTDTQYF.

The chain carries TRBV5-6 and TRBJ2-7, with a weak D call TRBD2 (5 bases). The CDR3 sequence is 12 residues long. Germline loops: CDR1 SGHDT, CDR2 YYEEEE. V was pared by 2 bases and J by 6 bases, with 9 bases between. Here the CDR3 DNA reads TGTGCCAGCAGCTTACCAGGACTCGAGCAGTACTTC. Translation gives CASSLPGLEQYF.

The gene calls are TRBV15 and TRBJ1-2, with 8 bases matching TRBD1. The CDR3 sequence is 18 residues long. With V trimmed by 4 bases and J by 6 bases, 19 bases remained unmatched. Germline V gives CDR1 LNHNV, CDR2 YYDKDF (reference sequence). The CDR3 nucleotides read TGTGCCACCAGCATGGTGGGACAGGACATTGTGGGAGCGAATGGCTACACCTTC. It specifies CATSMVGQDIVGANGYTF.

J is TRBJ1-1 and V is TRBV6-5; 8 bases fit TRBD1. V lost 4 bases, J lost 8 bases, and 9 bases stayed unmatched. The CDR3 is made up of 14 amino acids. Germline V gene lookup returns CDR1 MNHEY and CDR2 SVGAGI. DNA for the CDR3: TGTGCCAGCAGTTTCTCGACAGGGGTCCCCGAAGCTTTCTTT. It encodes CASSFSTGVPEAFF.

This chain joins TRBV19 and TRBJ1-2; 7 nucleotides match TRBD1. V gave up 4 bases and J gave up 4 bases; unmatched junction bases: 3. Germline lookup yields CDR1 LNHDA and CDR2 SQIVND (reference sequence). The CDR3 length is 13 residues. The CDR3 spells CASSKGQTYGYTF. In DNA form, the CDR3 reads TGTGCCAGTAGTAAGGGACAGACCTATGGCTACACCTTC.

V is TRBV7-2 and J is TRBJ2-7, with 12 bases fitting TRBD2. Per the germline V gene, CDR1 is SGHTA and CDR2 is FQGNSA. The CDR3 extends over 17 amino acids. Unmatched junction bases numbered 10, after V lost 0 bases and J lost 7 bases. CDR3 sequence reads: CASSLAVLAGGSWEQYF. In DNA form, the CDR3 reads TGTGCCAGCAGCTTAGCGGTACTAGCGGGAGGCTCATGGGAGCAGTACTTC.

This clone was observed a single time. The chain employs TRBV15 and TRBJ2-1, with TRBD2 matching 8 bases. Germline loops: CDR1 LNHNV, CDR2 YYDKDF (reference sequence). The CDR3 runs to 17 residues. Trimming removed 0 bases from V and 6 bases from J; junction bases left unmatched: 10. CDR3 protein: CATSRDSRTSGPNEQFF. The CDR3 nucleotides read TGTGCCACCAGCAGAGATTCGCGAACTAGCGGACCCAATGAGCAGTTCTTC. The full variable domain, in which reference TRBV15 and TRBJ2-1 provide the parts outside the CDR3, is DAMVIQNPRYQVTQFGKPVTLSCSQTLNHNVMYWYQQKSSQAPKLLFHYYDKDFNNEADTPDNFQSRRPNTSFCFLDIRSPGLGDTAMYLCATSRDSRTSGPNEQFFGPGTRLTVL.

The chain has TRBV20-1 and TRBJ1-2, with D unresolved. The CDR3 totals 11 residues. Trimming removed 6 bases at V and 6 bases at J, with 11 bases between. Germline CDR1 reads DFQATT; CDR2 reads SNEGSKA (reference sequence). CDR3 sequence (DNA): TGCAGTGCCGGCATCGAGAATGGCTACACCTTC. Translation: CSAGIENGYTF.

The V and J genes are TRBV24-1 and TRBJ2-3; D ambiguous. The CDR3 spans 15 residues. The V end lost 5 bases, the J end lost 0 bases, and 11 bases lay between the germline ends. CDR1 is KGHDR, CDR2 SFDVKD, per germline. The CDR3 coding sequence is TGTGCCACCAGTGGAACGGGTACTAGCACAGATACGCAGTATTTT. Its translation is CATSGTGTSTDTQYF.

The chain links TRBV29-1 to TRBJ1-1, with TRBD1 matching over 8 bases. The CDR3 totals 12 residues. The J segment lost 6 bases and the V segment lost 7 bases, leaving 7 bases of the junction unmatched. Germline V CDR1 and CDR2: SQVTM, ANQGSEA. This CDR3 reads CSASTGVAEAFF. The CDR3 DNA reads as TGCAGCGCCTCGACAGGGGTCGCTGAAGCTTTCTTT.

V is TRBV6-5 and J is TRBJ2-5; D remains unclear. Germline V lookup: CDR1 MNHEY, CDR2 SVGAGI. This CDR3 is 13 amino acids long. Trimming took 4 bases from V and 4 from J, leaving 10 bases between them. CDR3 nucleotides: TGTGCCAGCAGTTGGGCTAGGAGAGAGACCCAGTACTTC. Its protein is CASSWARRETQYF.

The chain couples TRBV5-1 to TRBJ1-6; 7 nucleotides agree with TRBD1. V was pared by 3 bases and J by 8 bases, with 5 bases of the junction left unmatched. The CDR3 has 14 amino acids. Germline CDR1 and CDR2: SGHRS and YFSETQ. CDR3 DNA sequence: TGCGCCAGCAGCTCAGGGGGTGGCTATTCACCCCTCCACTTT. Protein: CASSSGGGYSPLHF.

The chain couples TRBV5-4 to TRBJ2-5, with D hard to call. CDR1 is SGHNT, CDR2 YYREEE, per germline (reference sequence). Trimming left V 1 base short and J 5 bases short, with 18 bases between. The CDR3 has 16 amino acids. This CDR3 is CASSLLGRTHPETQYF. The CDR3 bases are TGTGCCAGCAGCTTGTTAGGCAGGACCCACCCGGAGACCCAGTACTTC. The whole variable domain, remainder taken from reference TRBV5-4 and TRBJ2-5, is ETGVTQSPTHLIKTRGQQVTLRCSSQSGHNTVSWYQQALGQGPQFIFQYYREEENGRGNFPPRFSGLQFPNYSSELNVNALELDDSALYLCASSLLGRTHPETQYFGPGTRLLVL.

This clone was recorded a few times. The chain links TRBV9 to TRBJ1-6; TRBD1 agrees at 10 bases. Germline values: CDR1 SGDLS, CDR2 YYNGEE. CDR3 length equals 15 residues. With 2 bases clipped from V and 14 bases from J, the junction kept 10 bases outside the gene matches. The CDR3 nucleotides read TGTGCCAGCAGCGTTGGGACAGGGGCAGAAGGAGCCCTCCACTTT. The encoded protein is CASSVGTGAEGALHF.

The chain combines TRBV24-1 with TRBJ2-1; 7 positions agree with TRBD1. The CDR3 spans 16 residues. CDR1 is KGHDR, CDR2 SFDVKD, per germline. Unmatched junction bases numbered 5, after V lost 3 bases and J lost 1 base. CDR3 coding DNA: TGTGCCACCAGTGATAACAGGGGTAGGTCCTACAATGAGCAGTTCTTC. It yields the protein CATSDNRGRSYNEQFF.

The V call is TRBV6-5, the J call TRBJ1-1; no reliable D call. The CDR3 has 12 amino acids. Germline V gene sequence: CDR1 MNHEY, CDR2 SVGAGI. V lost 7 bases, J lost 1 base, and 7 bases lay in between. CDR3 bases: TGTGCCAGCAAAAGGAAGAACACTGAAGCTTTCTTT. Translating it yields CASKRKNTEAFF.

The V and J genes are TRBV6-5 and TRBJ2-3; 9 nucleotides match TRBD2. The CDR3 spans 15 residues. V trimming: 6 bases; J trimming: 6 bases; junction bases outside the gene matches: 10. Germline V gives CDR1 MNHEY, CDR2 SVGAGI. CDR3 sequence: CASSPGTSQGDTQYF. The CDR3 coding sequence is TGTGCCAGCAGCCCCGGGACTAGCCAGGGGGATACGCAGTATTTT.